These 27 T cell receptor beta chains came from one sample sequenced in a study of T cell clones after liver transplantation. TCRdb's table, derived via immunoSEQ multiplex PCR, lists solely in-frame clones and lacks some. The sample includes 40,000 to 55,000 clones, roughly 70% seen only once; the top ten take 8.5% to 10%. The source material was CD4+ T cells from blood, sampled more than 52 months after liver transplant. All receptors derive from a human patient who received a liver transplant. Some T cells may be provided by the graft donor.

This chain links TRBV10-3 with TRBJ1-5; possibly TRBD1 for D (5 bases). V lost 10 bases and J 2 bases, leaving 9 bases between the germline ends. The CDR3 runs 12 residues. The germline gives CDR1 ENHRY, CDR2 SYGVKD. The CDR3 loop is CATGDGNQPQHF. CDR3 DNA: TGTGCCACTGGGGACGGCAATCAGCCCCAGCATTTT.

This clone is a singleton in its sample. The chain couples TRBV6-4 to TRBJ1-4; tentatively, D is TRBD1 (5 bases). CDR1 MRHNA and CDR2 SNTAGT come from the germline V gene. Trimming removed 2 bases from V and 6 bases from J, with 19 bases in between. The CDR3 sequence is 17 residues long. CDR3 coding DNA: TGTGCCAGCAGTGACCGGAATCGTGGGGGGACCTATGAAAAACTGTTTTTT. Translating gives CASSDRNRGGTYEKLFF.

The CDR3 loop is CASSVRTVGEADTQYF. Written as DNA, the CDR3 is TGTGCCAGCAGCGTCCGGACAGTCGGGGAGGCAGATACGCAGTATTTT. The chain is built from TRBV7-3 and TRBJ2-3, with D perhaps assigned TRBD1 or TRBD2 (6 bases each). This CDR3 contains 16 residues. The germline V gene encodes CDR1 SGHTA and CDR2 FQGTGA. Trimming cost V 5 bases and J 4 bases, with 19 bases left between them. The full variable domain, rest sourced from reference TRBV7-3 and TRBJ2-3, is GAGVSQTPSNKVTEKGKYVELRCDPISGHTALYWYRQSLGQGPEFLIYFQGTGAADDSGLPNDRFFAVRPEGSVSTLKIQRTERGDSAVYLCASSVRTVGEADTQYFGPGTRLTVL.

The rearrangement links TRBV18 to TRBJ2-2; the D is unclear. V lost 6 bases and J 1 base, leaving 12 bases between the germline ends. The CDR3 spans 15 residues. Per the germline V gene, CDR1 is KGHSH and CDR2 is LQKENI. The CDR3 here is CASSVERLNTGELFF. CDR3 in DNA: TGTGCCAGCTCGGTGGAACGGTTGAACACCGGGGAGCTGTTTTTT.

There are many counts of this clone. The chain employs TRBV5-5 and TRBJ1-3; no definite D call. Germline V CDR1 and CDR2: SGHKS, YYEKEE (reference sequence). The CDR3 has 13 amino acids. V was shortened by 2 bases and J by 1 base, with 4 bases between the two germline ends. CDR3 region: CASSLLSGNTIYF. DNA for the CDR3: TGTGCCAGCAGCTTACTATCTGGAAACACCATATATTTT.

The CDR3 sequence: CASSPRGESNQPQHF. The CDR3 nucleotides read TGTGCCAGCTCACCCCGCGGGGAAAGCAATCAGCCCCAGCATTTT. The chain employs TRBV18 and TRBJ1-5; D call uncertain. The germline CDR1 and CDR2 sequences are KGHSH and LQKENI. Trimming left V 3 bases short and J 1 base short, with 10 bases between. The CDR3 is made up of 15 amino acids.

The V and J genes are TRBV27 and TRBJ2-1; 8 nucleotides match TRBD2. This CDR3 comprises 12 residues. Germline loops: CDR1 MNHEY, CDR2 SMNVEV (reference sequence). V shed 6 bases and J 11 bases; nucleotides not matched to a gene: 6. The CDR3 nucleotides are TGTGCCAGCAGCCCCGGGGGGGTAAAGCAGTTCTTC. This codes for CASSPGGVKQFF.

This clone has only one observation. The rearrangement links TRBV28 to TRBJ1-2; a possible D gene is TRBD1 (5 bases). The CDR3 runs 14 residues. V was pared by 7 bases and J by 7 bases, with 19 bases between. Germline CDR1 reads MDHEN; CDR2 reads SYDVKM. The chain's CDR3 is CASIFSGAGGGYTF. In nucleotides, the CDR3 is TGTGCCAGCATTTTTAGCGGGGCCGGCGGTGGCTACACCTTC.

V gene TRBV6-1 combines with J gene TRBJ1-1; 7 nucleotides line up with TRBD1. V lost 5 bases, J lost 3 bases, and 6 bases stayed unmatched. The CDR3 has 14 amino acids. CDR1 and CDR2 (germline): MNHNS, SASEGT. The DNA of the CDR3 is TGTGCCAGCAGTAGCAGGGGGAGTGACACTGAAGCTTTCTTT. Protein product: CASSSRGSDTEAFF.

This clone turned up a few times. V is TRBV18 and J is TRBJ2-5; D remains unclear. V was trimmed by 2 bases and J by 4 bases, leaving 11 bases between them. Germline values: CDR1 KGHSH, CDR2 LQKENI. This CDR3 contains 14 residues. For the CDR3, the DNA is TGTGCCAGCTCACCAAGGCCAGGTAGAGAGACCCAGTACTTC. Its protein is CASSPRPGRETQYF.

The chain uses TRBV4-2 and TRBJ1-2; D is perhaps TRBD1 (5 bases). Trimming shortened V by 0 bases and J by 4 bases, and 18 bases separated the two germline ends. Germline lookup yields CDR1 LGHNA and CDR2 YNFKEQ. This CDR3 comprises 17 residues. This CDR3 is CASSQEVAGKSSYGYTF. CDR3 DNA: TGTGCCAGCAGCCAAGAAGTGGCAGGGAAAAGTTCCTATGGCTACACCTTC.

This clone was observed once. This chain connects TRBV19 to TRBJ1-3; D perhaps matches TRBD1 (5 bases). Germline V gives CDR1 LNHDA, CDR2 SQIVND (reference sequence). Trimming shortened V by 3 bases and J by 1 base, and 10 bases separated the two germline ends. CDR3 length: 15 residues. CDR3 in amino acids: CASSIAGISGNTIYF. For the CDR3, the DNA is TGTGCCAGTAGTATCGCAGGGATATCTGGAAACACCATATATTTT. Full variable domain (remainder filled in from reference TRBV19 and TRBJ1-3): DGGITQSPKYLFRKEGQNVTLSCEQNLNHDAMYWYRQDPGQGLRLIYYSQIVNDFQKGDIAEGYSVSREKKESFPLTVTSAQKNPTAFYLCASSIAGISGNTIYFGEGSWLTVV.

The chain joins TRBV5-1 to TRBJ1-2, with D possibly matching TRBD1 (6 bases). Trimming took off 0 bases at V and 7 bases at J, with 22 bases between the two ends. This CDR3 spans 17 amino acids. The germline V gene has CDR1 SGHRS and CDR2 YFSETQ. The CDR3 spells CASSLGSNRANSGGYTF. The CDR3 DNA is TGCGCCAGCAGCTTGGGTTCCAACAGGGCGAACTCGGGTGGCTACACCTTC.

This clone was seen once. The genes are TRBV19 and TRBJ2-3; D possibly corresponds to TRBD2 (6 bases). Germline V CDR1 and CDR2: LNHDA, SQIVND (reference sequence). The CDR3 has 16 residues. V was clipped by 0 bases and J by 5 bases, with 15 bases between them. The CDR3 nucleotides are TGTGCCAGTAGTATAGAAAACGGCGGGGTCGAAGATACGCAGTATTTT. This encodes CASSIENGGVEDTQYF.

The rearrangement links TRBV5-5 to TRBJ2-5, with D possibly matching TRBD1 (5 bases). The germline gives CDR1 SGHKS, CDR2 YYEKEE (reference sequence). Trimming pared 2 bases from V and 2 bases from J, leaving 10 bases between. CDR3 length: 14 amino acids. The CDR3 spells CASSLGVVQETQYF. The CDR3 bases are TGTGCCAGCAGCTTAGGGGTCGTACAAGAGACCCAGTACTTC.

The V call is TRBV18, the J call TRBJ2-1; 13 bases match TRBD2. CDR3 length: 16 amino acids. Germline assignment: CDR1 KGHSH and CDR2 LQKENI. J was trimmed by 7 bases and V by 6 bases; bases with no gene match: 9. The CDR3 DNA reads TGTGCCAGCTCCCCCGAACTAGCGGGGGGGAGGAATGAGCAGTTCTTC. Residues: CASSPELAGGRNEQFF.

This chain uses TRBV28 with TRBJ2-1, with 10 positions matching TRBD2. CDR1 and CDR2 (germline): MDHEN, SYDVKM. The CDR3 extends over 15 amino acids. V lost 3 bases, J lost 9 bases, and 8 bases stayed unmatched. The CDR3 loop is CASSLSSGGPTEQFF. The CDR3 DNA sequence: TGTGCCAGCAGTTTGTCTAGCGGGGGACCTACTGAGCAGTTCTTC.

This clone was observed a few times. This rearrangement joins TRBV5-6 to TRBJ2-5; D gene unclear. CDR3 length: 14 amino acids. The V and J ends lost 4 bases and 1 base respectively, with 11 bases between them. Germline CDR1 reads SGHDT; CDR2 reads YYEEEE. The CDR3 bases are TGTGCCAGCAGCGTGGGATCGTCCCAAGAGACCCAGTACTTC. Translating it yields CASSVGSSQETQYF.

The chain uses TRBV6-1 and TRBJ1-1; TRBD1 agrees at 7 bases. Trimming took 5 bases from V and 1 from J; bases not matched to a gene: 4. There are 14 residues in the CDR3. The germline CDR1 and CDR2 sequences are MNHNS and SASEGT. CDR3 coding DNA: TGTGCCAGCAGTTGGGACAGACAGAACACTGAAGCTTTCTTT. As protein: CASSWDRQNTEAFF.

This clone was picked up a small number of times. The chain recombines TRBV9 with TRBJ1-2; 7 bases are a match to TRBD1. Germline values: CDR1 SGDLS, CDR2 YYNGEE. The trim removed 4 bases at V and 5 bases at J, leaving 5 bases unmatched. The CDR3 runs 13 residues. CDR3 in amino acids: CASSPGTDYGYTF. The CDR3 bases are TGTGCCAGCAGCCCCGGGACAGATTATGGCTACACCTTC.

Sample share makes this clone medium-sized. The CDR3 sequence: CASSYSSGGDEQYF. DNA for the CDR3: TGTGCCAGCAGTTACTCGTCCGGGGGCGACGAGCAGTACTTC. The V and J genes are TRBV6-6 and TRBJ2-7, with D tentatively TRBD1 or TRBD2 (6 bases each). The germline V and J ends were trimmed by 0 bases and 5 bases, with 11 bases remaining between them. CDR3 length: 14 amino acids. Germline V gives CDR1 MNHNY, CDR2 SVGAGI (reference sequence).

This clone was observed a handful of times. J is TRBJ1-6 and V is TRBV30; D gene uncertain. With 3 bases removed from V and 5 bases from J, the gap between germline ends came to 11 bases. From germline, CDR1 is GTSNPN and CDR2 SVGIG (reference sequence). This CDR3 is 14 amino acids long. The chain's CDR3 is CAWSRGSDNSPLHF. The CDR3 region has the DNA TGTGCCTGGAGCCGGGGAAGCGATAATTCACCCCTCCACTTT.

A few counts support this clone. This rearrangement joins TRBV5-4 to TRBJ2-7; 11 bases align to TRBD1. Germline lookup yields CDR1 SGHNT and CDR2 YYREEE (reference sequence). Unmatched junction bases numbered 3, after V lost 4 bases and J lost 0 bases. This CDR3 has 15 residues. CDR3 residues: CASSPGQGDSYEQYF. Here the CDR3 DNA reads TGTGCCAGCAGCCCGGGACAGGGGGACTCCTACGAGCAGTACTTC.

V and J are TRBV11-2 and TRBJ2-7, with D unclear. Germline lookup yields CDR1 SGHAT and CDR2 FQNNGV. This CDR3 has 11 amino acids. V lost 5 bases and J lost 4, with 6 bases in between. The CDR3 spells CASSPLYEQYF. In DNA, the CDR3 is TGTGCCAGCAGCCCCCTATACGAGCAGTACTTC.

V and J are TRBV18 and TRBJ1-3; TRBD1 is a possible D gene (6 bases). Trimming removed 3 bases from V and 0 bases from J, with 12 bases in between. Per the germline V gene, CDR1 is KGHSH and CDR2 is LQKENI. CDR3 length: 16 residues. The CDR3 here is CASSPRDTSSGNTIYF. The CDR3 DNA is TGTGCCAGCTCACCCCGGGACACCAGCTCTGGAAACACCATATATTTT.

The CDR3 bases are TGTGCCAGCAGCTTGAGACAGGGGAGATCCTACGAGCAGTACTTC. Translation: CASSLRQGRSYEQYF. The gene calls are TRBV5-4 and TRBJ2-7; 8 nucleotides match TRBD1. The CDR3 consists of 15 residues. V was clipped by 1 base and J by 1 base; unmatched bases: 4. Germline V gene lookup returns CDR1 SGHNT and CDR2 YYREEE (reference sequence).

Note on this clone: Within the sample, other DNA sequences also encode this same CDR3. CDR3 amino acids: CAISEQFYGYTF. The CDR3 region has the DNA TGTGCCATCAGTGAGCAGTTCTATGGCTACACCTTC. This chain links TRBV10-3 with TRBJ1-2; D not resolved. Germline CDR1 and CDR2: ENHRY and SYGVKD. Trimming left V 2 bases short and J 4 bases short, with 5 bases between. This CDR3 contains 12 residues.